The 22 T cell receptor beta chains below all came from one sample that was sequenced in a study of blood T cell repertoires in COVID-19. The method was immunoSEQ multiplex PCR; TCRdb's version includes in-frame clones alone and lacks a portion of them. The sample holds 150,000 to 200,000 clones, approximately 90% seen once. Sample: peripheral blood. Source of these receptors: a woman aged 65 to 85 with COVID-19, enrolled during active disease.

This chain links TRBV6-2 or TRBV6-3 with TRBJ2-7, with TRBD1 matching 7 bases. Germline CDR1 reads MNHEY; CDR2 reads SVGEGT. This CDR3 has 14 amino acids. The trim removed 3 bases at V and 5 bases at J, leaving 7 bases unmatched. The CDR3 DNA follows: TGTGCCAGCAGTTATGACAGGGTTCGGGACGAGCAGTACTTC. Amino acid sequence: CASSYDRVRDEQYF.

This chain connects TRBV4-1 to TRBJ1-3, with D unresolved. V was clipped by 1 base and J by 4 bases, with 8 bases between them. CDR1 and CDR2 (germline): MGHRA, YSYEKL. CDR3 length: 14 residues. The CDR3 DNA sequence: TGCGCCAGCAGCCAAGGGAGTTCGGGAAACACCATATATTTT. Its translation: CASSQGSSGNTIYF.

This chain uses TRBV21-1 with TRBJ2-7; the table's D call, TRBD2, has no DNA check behind it. TRBV21-1 is flagged as a pseudogene. This CDR3 is 17 amino acids long. CDR3 loop: CASSKELAGRGSYEQYF. DNA for the CDR3: TGTGCCAGCAGCAAAGAACTAGCGGGGAGGGGCTCCTACGAGCAGTACTTC.

This chain joins TRBV5-5 and TRBJ1-3; D may be TRBD1 (6 bases). The V gene lost 3 bases and the J gene lost 14 bases, with 21 bases spanning the gap. This CDR3 region has 14 residues. The germline V gene has CDR1 SGHKS and CDR2 YYEKEE (reference sequence). The chain's CDR3 is CASSSQNGGTTLYF. Written as DNA, the CDR3 is TGTGCCAGCAGCTCGCAAAACGGGGGGACAACCCTATATTTT.

The chain joins TRBV5-1 to TRBJ2-1; 7 bases fit TRBD2. The germline gives CDR1 SGHRS, CDR2 YFSETQ. CDR3 length equals 16 residues. Trimming removed 4 bases from V and 2 bases from J; junction bases left unmatched: 9. CDR3 amino acids: CASSITSVPTYNEQFF. DNA of the CDR3: TGCGCCAGCAGCATCACTAGCGTCCCAACCTACAATGAGCAGTTCTTC.

V gene TRBV30 combines with J gene TRBJ2-5; D may be TRBD2 (6 bases). Germline CDR1 GTSNPN, CDR2 SVGIG (reference sequence). This CDR3 contains 13 residues. Between the trimmed V and J ends, which lost 0 bases and 4 bases, there was a span of 9 bases. The CDR3 reads CAWSVGGRETQYF. Here the CDR3 DNA reads TGTGCCTGGAGTGTTGGGGGGAGAGAGACCCAGTACTTC.

The chain joins TRBV29-1 to TRBJ2-7; 9 bases line up with TRBD2. Germline CDR1 and CDR2: SQVTM and ANQGSEA. The CDR3 has 14 amino acids. V shed 6 bases, J shed 2 bases, and the junction held 8 bases outside the gene matches. CDR3 region: CSVKKGLATYEQYF. The CDR3 DNA reads TGCAGCGTCAAAAAGGGACTAGCCACCTACGAGCAGTACTTC.

The chain carries TRBV14 and TRBJ1-4; D not resolved. Trimming pared 0 bases from V and 5 bases from J, leaving 16 bases between. CDR1 and CDR2 from the germline V gene are SGHDN and FVKESK. The CDR3 is made up of 17 amino acids. The CDR3 DNA sequence: TGTGCCAGCAGCCAAGAATTAAACCTGGGAGGGAATGAAAAACTGTTTTTT. Amino acid sequence: CASSQELNLGGNEKLFF. Full variable domain (remainder filled in from reference TRBV14 and TRBJ1-4): EAGVTQFPSHSVIEKGQTVTLRCDPISGHDNLYWYRRVMGKEIKFLLHFVKESKQDESGMPNNRFLAERTGGTYSTLKVQPAELEDSGVYFCASSQELNLGGNEKLFFGSGTQLSVL.

V is TRBV10-2 and J is TRBJ1-2; D is perhaps TRBD1 (6 bases). CDR3 length equals 13 residues. Germline V gene lookup returns CDR1 WSHSY and CDR2 SAAADI. V lost 7 bases and J 2 bases, leaving 11 bases between the germline ends. The CDR3 bases are TGCGCCAGCACCCGGACAGAAAACTATGGCTACACCTTC. Translating gives CASTRTENYGYTF.

The chain joins TRBV19 to TRBJ2-7, with 7 bases matching TRBD2. Trimming at V came to 4 bases and at J to 4 bases, leaving 4 bases not matched to a gene. The germline V gene has CDR1 LNHDA and CDR2 SQIVND (reference sequence). The CDR3 is made up of 13 amino acids. CDR3 DNA sequence: TGTGCCAGTAGTAGGACTAGTGATTACGAGCAGTACTTC. This encodes CASSRTSDYEQYF.

The chain uses TRBV4-2 and TRBJ2-5; 12 bases fit TRBD2. The germline V gene has CDR1 LGHNA and CDR2 YNFKEQ. The CDR3 has 15 amino acids. Trimming cost V 0 bases and J 5 bases; bases outside gene matches: 1. The CDR3 region is CASSQDGLAGETQYF. The CDR3 coding sequence is TGTGCCAGCAGCCAAGATGGACTAGCGGGGGAGACCCAGTACTTC.

V and J are TRBV4-1 and TRBJ1-2; D might be TRBD1 (5 bases). Trimming shortened V by 0 bases and J by 2 bases, and 16 bases separated the two germline ends. The CDR3 is 17 amino acids. Looked up from germline, CDR1 is MGHRA and CDR2 is YSYEKL. Written as DNA, the CDR3 is TGCGCCAGCAGCCAAGATAAGGCAGGGTCGAAAAACTATGGCTACACCTTC. The encoded protein is CASSQDKAGSKNYGYTF.

This clone has just a few counts. The J gene is TRBJ2-7, the V gene TRBV11-3, with a weak D call TRBD2 (5 bases). CDR1 is SGHNT, CDR2 YENEEA, per germline. The CDR3 is 14 residues long. Trimming took off 2 bases at V and 7 bases at J, with 15 bases between the two ends. The CDR3 coding sequence is TGTGCCAGCAGCTTATACGGGGATCAAGGGGAGCAGTACTTC. Protein product: CASSLYGDQGEQYF.

The chain is built from TRBV4-1 and TRBJ2-7; D perhaps matches TRBD2 (5 bases). This CDR3 is built from 17 residues. Per the germline V gene, CDR1 is MGHRA and CDR2 is YSYEKL. The V gene lost 0 bases and the J gene lost 0 bases, with 15 bases spanning the gap. The CDR3 reads CASSQESLAGSSYEQYF. In DNA form, the CDR3 reads TGCGCCAGCAGCCAAGAGTCCCTAGCAGGATCCTCCTACGAGCAGTACTTC.

The chain combines TRBV27 with TRBJ1-4, with 7 bases that match TRBD1. The germline V gene encodes CDR1 MNHEY and CDR2 SMNVEV (reference sequence). The CDR3 runs to 14 residues. Trimming cost V 2 bases and J 7 bases; bases outside gene matches: 4. The CDR3 reads CASSLLQGTEKLFF. CDR3 DNA: TGTGCCAGCAGTTTACTACAGGGGACTGAAAAACTGTTTTTT.

This chain links TRBV11-3 with TRBJ2-7, with a possible D match to TRBD1 (6 bases). This CDR3 spans 15 amino acids. Germline CDR1 reads SGHNT; CDR2 reads YENEEA. Trimming removed 5 bases at V and 4 bases at J, with 18 bases between. CDR3 amino acids: CASSPLGTPVYEQYF. As DNA, the CDR3 is TGTGCCAGCAGCCCCCTCGGGACACCTGTATACGAGCAGTACTTC. Together with reference TRBV11-3 and TRBJ2-7, the CDR3 gives the full variable domain: EAGVVQSPRYKIIEKKQPVAFWCNPISGHNTLYWYLQNLGQGPELLIRYENEEAVDDSQLPKDRFSAERLKGVDSTLKIQPAELGDSAVYLCASSPLGTPVYEQYFGPGTRLTVT.

The V call is TRBV10-3, the J call TRBJ1-1, with TRBD1 matching over 7 bases. The V and J ends lost 6 bases and 1 base, in that order; junction bases with no gene match: 8. The CDR3 sequence is 15 residues long. Germline-derived CDR1 and CDR2 are ENHRY and SYGVKD. The CDR3: CAIRLTGAGNTEAFF. The CDR3 DNA sequence: TGTGCCATCAGACTTACAGGGGCGGGGAACACTGAAGCTTTCTTT.

The CDR3 here is CASSQEAPYEQYF. CDR3 nucleotide sequence: TGCGCCAGCAGCCAAGAGGCCCCCTACGAGCAGTACTTC. This chain connects TRBV4-3 to TRBJ2-7, with D unresolved. The CDR3 length is 13 residues. The V end was cut by 0 bases, the J end by 2 bases, with 5 bases between. The germline CDR1 and CDR2 sequences are LGHNA and YSLEER.

The chain is built from TRBV14 and TRBJ1-1; 8 nucleotides agree with TRBD1. In germline, CDR1 is SGHDN, CDR2 FVKESK. Unmatched junction bases numbered 19, after V lost 4 bases and J lost 6 bases. This CDR3 has 18 residues. The CDR3 region is CASSLPRGTGLMVAEAFF. The CDR3 DNA is TGTGCCAGCAGCCTACCCCGCGGGACAGGCCTCATGGTGGCTGAAGCTTTCTTT.

The chain combines TRBV6-5 with TRBJ2-7, with 8 bases fitting TRBD1. Unmatched junction bases numbered 14, after V lost 6 bases and J lost 4 bases. This CDR3 spans 16 amino acids. Germline lookup yields CDR1 MNHEY and CDR2 SVGAGI. DNA of the CDR3: TGTGCCAGCAGCTACGGGGGCGGGACAGGAGATTACGAGCAGTACTTC. This encodes CASSYGGGTGDYEQYF.

The CDR3 region has the DNA TGCAGCGTTTCCCAGGGTCAGGGGACTAACTATGGCTACACCTTC. It codes for CSVSQGQGTNYGYTF. This chain links TRBV29-1 with TRBJ1-2; D might be TRBD1 (6 bases). This CDR3 has 15 residues. V dropped 5 bases and J dropped 0 bases, with 16 bases sitting between them. In germline, CDR1 is SQVTM, CDR2 ANQGSEA.

The V call is TRBV18, the J call TRBJ1-1, with D hard to call. The V gene lost 3 bases and the J gene lost 7 bases, with 18 bases spanning the gap. The CDR3 is 15 residues long. CDR1 KGHSH and CDR2 LQKENI come from the germline V gene. The CDR3 nucleotides are TGTGCCAGCTCACCCCCCAAAGTAGCTGTGGGTGAAGCTTTCTTT. It translates to CASSPPKVAVGEAFF.